This T cell receptor (beta chain) comes out of a study of blood T cell dynamics during melanoma immunotherapy. V was clipped by 4 bases and J by 4 bases, with 14 bases between them. Germline V lookup: CDR1 SGHRS, CDR2 YFSETQ. The CDR3 sequence is 14 residues long. Time point: week 3, after first cycle of checkpoint inhibitor. The protocol was immunoSEQ multiplex PCR, while the TCRdb copy is restricted to in-frame clones and leaves out a portion. The profile shows about 7,600 clones, around 85% of them singletons. This TCR was sampled from a human donor with melanoma. V gene TRBV5-1 combines with J gene TRBJ1-1, with TRBD1 as a possible D gene (5 bases). Sample: blood, taken from a patient treated with checkpoint blockade. DNA for the CDR3: TGCGCCAGCAGCCCGGACACGGGAACCACTGAAGCTTTCTTT. It translates to CASSPDTGTTEAFF.